This T cell receptor (beta chain) was observed in a study of T-cell reconstitution after alpha-beta-depleted transplantation in children. CDR1 and CDR2 (germline): SQVTM, ANQGSEA. Trimming removed 7 bases from V and 1 base from J; junction bases left unmatched: 6. The CDR3 is made up of 13 amino acids. Preparation of the TCRbeta library used unique molecular identifiers. TCRdb re-derived calls from the PCR reads in MiXCR, one entry per CDR3 protein. This sample has 250,000 to 400,000 distinct CDR3 sequences, with 23% found just once. Regarding this clonotype: Its antigen is as yet unknown.

General observations from the study: In patients about two months after transplant, alpha-beta T cells reportedly arose from several hundred expanded graft clones.

This chain uses TRBV29-1 with TRBJ1-2, with 7 bases lining up with TRBD1. This clonotype was obtained from a male patient aged 10-17 years who had a stem cell transplant for acute lymphoblastic leukemia, so the T cells may come from the graft donor. Sample: PBMCs, mostly from graft donor cells, taken 180 days after TCRalphabeta/CD19-depleted stem cell transplant. The CDR3 DNA reads TGCAGCGCCAGACAGGGCAATAACTATGGCTACACCTTC. It is translated as CSARQGNNYGYTF.